Following are 23 T cell receptor beta chains from one sample sequenced in a study of identical twins. From the 5' RACE reads, TCRdb called clonotypes with MiXCR, one entry per CDR3 protein. There are approximately 1.8 million distinct CDR3 sequences in the sample; roughly 35% occur only once, and under 0.35% lies in the top ten. Sequences were obtained from cord blood. The origin of the receptors is a newborn girl in good health.

The chain has TRBV29-1 and TRBJ1-1, with TRBD1 matching 7 bases. The germline V gene encodes CDR1 SQVTM and CDR2 ANQGSEA. The CDR3 runs 12 residues. Trimming removed 7 bases from V and 4 bases from J; junction bases left unmatched: 6. In DNA form, the CDR3 reads TGCAGCGAGACAGGGCTAAGCACTGAAGCTTTCTTT. Its protein product is CSETGLSTEAFF. The variable domain in full, completed from reference TRBV29-1 and TRBJ1-1, reads SAVISQKPSRDICQRGTSLTIQCQVDSQVTMMFWYRQQPGQSLTLIATANQGSEATYESGFVIDKFPISRPNLTFSTLTVSNMSPEDSSIYLCSETGLSTEAFFGQGTRLTVV.

This clonotype was detected a few times. V is TRBV20-1 and J is TRBJ1-5; a possible D gene is TRBD1 (5 bases). CDR1 is DFQATT and CDR2 is SNEGSKA in the germline V gene (reference sequence). The CDR3 contains 14 residues. Trimming shortened V by 1 base and J by 2 bases, and 9 bases separated the two germline ends. The CDR3 DNA reads as TGCAGTGCTAGAGCGGGGCTCCGCAATCAGCCCCAGCATTTT. Residues: CSARAGLRNQPQHF.

This clonotype was counted a few times. The chain recombines TRBV20-1 with TRBJ1-5; D uncertain. The V gene's germline CDR1 is DFQATT and CDR2 SNEGSKA (reference sequence). The CDR3 length is 15 residues. The V end was cut by 1 base, the J end by 0 bases, with 10 bases between. The CDR3 DNA is TGCAGTGCTAGAGTCACGGATTTTAGCAATCAGCCCCAGCATTTT. Protein sequence: CSARVTDFSNQPQHF.

V gene TRBV11-2 combines with J gene TRBJ1-1; TRBD1 is a possible D gene (6 bases). V shed 5 bases and J shed 3 bases, with 16 bases lying between them. This CDR3 spans 15 amino acids. The germline V gene has CDR1 SGHAT and CDR2 FQNNGV. This chain's CDR3 is CASSPNRGGDTEAFF. The CDR3 nucleotides read TGTGCCAGCAGCCCAAATAGGGGGGGTGACACTGAAGCTTTCTTT.

The table lists this clonotype with a few counts. The chain employs TRBV27 and TRBJ2-7; 11 positions match TRBD2. The V segment lost 6 bases and the J segment 3 bases; nucleotides outside the gene matches: 7. The CDR3 is 15 residues long. Germline assignment: CDR1 MNHEY and CDR2 SMNVEV (reference sequence). CDR3 sequence reads: CASRQQTSGGYEQYF. The CDR3 nucleotides read TGTGCCAGCAGGCAACAAACTAGCGGGGGCTACGAGCAGTACTTC.

The chain couples TRBV12-3 or TRBV12-4 to TRBJ2-5, with TRBD2 matching over 9 bases. This CDR3 spans 15 amino acids. The trim removed 5 bases at V and 0 bases at J, leaving 4 bases unmatched. The CDR3 reads CASSHSGGYQETQYF. CDR3 DNA: TGTGCCAGCAGTCACAGCGGGGGGTACCAAGAGACCCAGTACTTC.

A word on this clonotype: Sequence at one end of the junction differs from germline and may be a read error. The chain recombines TRBV20-1 with TRBJ2-7; 9 positions match TRBD1. The V gene's germline CDR1 is DFQATT and CDR2 SNEGSKA (reference sequence). This CDR3 comprises 13 residues. The CDR3: CSTSGQGSYEQYF. In nucleotides, the CDR3 is TGCAGTACTAGTGGACAGGGGTCTTACGAGCAGTACTTC.

The CDR3 DNA reads as TGTGCCAGCAGCTTCTTGGGACGGCTCGGCACCGGGGAGCTGTTTTTT. Its protein is CASSFLGRLGTGELFF. This sequence joins TRBV7-2 and TRBJ2-2; D is tentatively TRBD1 or TRBD2 (5 bases each). The CDR3 spans 16 residues. Germline CDR1 is SGHTA and CDR2 is FQGNSA. Trimming left V 3 bases short and J 4 bases short, with 15 bases between.

The chain has TRBV30 and TRBJ1-1, with 7 bases aligning to TRBD1. Germline V gene sequence: CDR1 GTSNPN, CDR2 SVGIG (reference sequence). J gave up 4 bases and V 1 base, and 6 bases lay outside the gene matches. This CDR3 is built from 14 residues. As DNA, the CDR3 is TGTGCCTGGAGTGGACAGGGTTGGGGCACTGAAGCTTTCTTT. Protein sequence: CAWSGQGWGTEAFF. Variable domain in full (rest from reference TRBV30 and TRBJ1-1): SQTIHQWPATLVQPVGSPLSLECTVEGTSNPNLYWYRQAAGRGLQLLFYSVGIGQISSEVPQNLSASRPQDRQFILSSKKLLLSDSGFYLCAWSGQGWGTEAFFGQGTRLTVV.

The CDR3 loop is CASSLDPDYGYTF. CDR3 nucleotides: TGCGCCAGCAGCTTGGACCCAGACTATGGCTACACCTTC. The chain combines TRBV5-1 with TRBJ1-2; D ambiguous. Germline V gives CDR1 SGHRS, CDR2 YFSETQ. The CDR3 has 13 residues. V was pared by 0 bases and J by 3 bases, with 6 bases between.

The V and J genes are TRBV20-1 and TRBJ2-7, with D possibly TRBD1 on 5 matching bases. The germline gives CDR1 DFQATT, CDR2 SNEGSKA (reference sequence). Trimming stripped 2 bases from V and 6 bases from J, with 8 bases between. This CDR3 region has 11 residues. CDR3 nucleotide sequence: TGCAGTGCTAGAAGGGGATCCGAGCAGTACTTC. Translating gives CSARRGSEQYF.

The chain recombines TRBV5-1 with TRBJ1-2; D gene uncertain. Trimming took 4 bases from V and 8 from J, leaving 15 bases between them. This CDR3 has 13 residues. Germline V gene lookup returns CDR1 SGHRS and CDR2 YFSETQ. CDR3 sequence reads: CASSPERAWGYTF. The DNA of the CDR3 is TGCGCCAGCAGCCCCGAAAGGGCGTGGGGCTACACCTTC.

Concerning this clonotype: At one end the junction does not follow the germline gene, possibly because of a read error. CDR3 nucleotides: TGTGCCAGTAGTATCGCACAGAACAGGGGGCTAGCTGAAACTTTCTTT. It codes for CASSIAQNRGLAETFF. V gene TRBV19 combines with J gene TRBJ1-1; 9 bases are shared with TRBD1. This CDR3 region has 16 residues. CDR1 is LNHDA, CDR2 SQIVND, per germline (reference sequence).

The rearrangement joins TRBV6-1 to TRBJ2-5; TRBD1 might be the D (6 bases). V gave up 6 bases and J gave up 2 bases, with 10 bases separating them. The CDR3 totals 13 residues. CDR1 and CDR2 (germline): MNHNS, SASEGT. This CDR3 reads CASRDSPQETQYF. CDR3 nucleotides: TGTGCCAGCAGGGACAGCCCACAAGAGACCCAGTACTTC.

The chain carries TRBV2 and TRBJ2-4; 7 nucleotides agree with TRBD1. The closer fit of TRBJ2-7 to the DNA end suggests the J call may be wrong. The CDR3 length is 15 residues. The germline V gene has CDR1 SNHLY and CDR2 FYNNEI. The DNA of the CDR3 is TGTGCCAGCAGTGGAAGAAGACAGGGCTTGAACGAGCAGTACTTC. This gives the protein CASSGRRQGLNEQYF.

The J gene is TRBJ1-2, the V gene TRBV6-5; TRBD1 is a possible D gene (6 bases). The length of the CDR3 is 16 residues. Trimming shortened V by 2 bases and J by 1 base, and 14 bases separated the two germline ends. In germline, CDR1 is MNHEY, CDR2 SVGAGI. CDR3 DNA: TGTGCCAGCAGTTACCGGAACAGGGTTTTTAACTATGGCTACACCTTC. Translation: CASSYRNRVFNYGYTF.

In this sample, this clonotype turned up a few times. The chain couples TRBV6-1 to TRBJ1-2, with TRBD1 matching 7 bases. CDR1 MNHNS and CDR2 SASEGT come from the germline V gene. V lost 3 bases, J lost 2 bases, and 6 bases stayed unmatched. The CDR3 consists of 15 residues. The CDR3 sequence: CASSEGPTGNYGYTF. CDR3 DNA: TGTGCCAGCAGTGAGGGGCCGACAGGGAACTATGGCTACACCTTC.

This chain links TRBV7-9 with TRBJ2-3, with D perhaps TRBD1 or TRBD2 (5 bases each). CDR3 length: 16 residues. The V end lost 2 bases, the J end lost 3 bases, and 15 bases lay between the germline ends. CDR1 SEHNR and CDR2 FQNEAQ come from the germline V gene (reference sequence). For the CDR3, the DNA is TGTGCCAGCAGCTTAATTACAGGCGGGTGGACAGATACGCAGTATTTT. It yields the protein CASSLITGGWTDTQYF.

The V call is TRBV5-1, the J call TRBJ2-5, with TRBD2 matching over 7 bases. Germline lookup yields CDR1 SGHRS and CDR2 YFSETQ. V lost 4 bases to trimming and J lost 11 bases; unmatched junction nucleotides: 17. The CDR3 has 15 amino acids. The chain's CDR3 is CASSASGNPYNEQYF. The CDR3 region has the DNA TGCGCCAGCAGCGCTAGCGGAAATCCCTACAATGAGCAGTACTTC.

This clonotype turned up a few times. The J gene is TRBJ2-5, the V gene TRBV27; D is possibly TRBD2 (7 bases). Germline values: CDR1 MNHEY, CDR2 SMNVEV (reference sequence). The CDR3 spans 16 residues. Deletions cut 5 bases from V and 2 bases from J, with 18 bases between. Here the CDR3 reads CASSPARTRGQETQYF. CDR3 nucleotides: TGTGCCAGCAGTCCCGCTCGGACTAGGGGGCAAGAGACCCAGTACTTC.

This clonotype was picked up a small number of times. V is TRBV4-2 and J is TRBJ1-4; D is ambiguous. Germline assignment: CDR1 LGHNA and CDR2 YNFKEQ. This CDR3 is 16 amino acids long. V was clipped by 4 bases and J by 7 bases, with 19 bases between them. CDR3 in DNA: TGTGCCAGCAGCCCTCAGGACCGCAGGCTTTTTGAAAAACTGTTTTTT. Residues: CASSPQDRRLFEKLFF.

The chain uses TRBV20-1 and TRBJ2-1; D possibly corresponds to TRBD2 (6 bases). This CDR3 is 12 amino acids long. Per germline, CDR1 DFQATT and CDR2 SNEGSKA (reference sequence). The CDR3 protein is CTITGVNNEQFF. In DNA, the CDR3 is TGCACTATAACGGGGGTCAACAATGAGCAGTTCTTC.

This clonotype was picked up a small number of times. The chain combines TRBV28 with TRBJ2-7; tentative D call: TRBD2 (5 bases). The CDR3 is 13 amino acids. V was clipped by 5 bases and J by 5 bases, with 13 bases between them. Per germline, CDR1 MDHEN and CDR2 SYDVKM. This CDR3 reads CASSPSTGNEQYF. The CDR3 coding sequence is TGTGCCAGCAGTCCTTCGACCGGGAACGAGCAGTACTTC.